The subject of this entry is one T cell receptor (beta chain). This clone was picked up one time. No cognate antigen has been identified for it. One base away there is no much larger clone; base qualities are not given. These data come from a study of blood T cell repertoires in COVID-19 (dated by TCRdb to 2018 to 2020). In terms of the full investigation: The collaborator samples originated in the United States, Italy and Spain and spanned the acute and convalescent phases of COVID-19. The samples were drawn from the first 160 participants of the ongoing ImmuneRACE study and from 1,200 or so subjects provided by 6 global collaborators. Deeply sampled blood TCRbeta repertoires from subjects exposed to, actively infected with, or recovered from COVID-19 were included in the dataset. The repertoires were released in a freely available public database meant as a resource for research on the immune response to SARS-CoV-2. Nearly every sample came with metadata listing a de-identified subject ID, COVID-19 status, age in years and sex. The material from the prospective study consisted of cDNA or gDNA derived from T cells, B-cell-depleted T cells, or PBMCs. Where available, HLA class I and class II types were taken from metadata supplied by the sample provider and were not determined by assay-based typing. Beyond this particular receptor, the publication reports: Clinical and demographic metadata were provided uncurated, with the amount varying by source and participant.

The CDR3 covers 12 residues, taking in both the cysteine and the phenylalanine. CDR3 DNA is the only sequence kept; it has 36 bases, read in frame from the first base. V gives up 2 bases and J gives up 3 bases, and the segment between their germline ends measures 8 bases. The germline V gene encodes CDR1 SQVTM and CDR2 ANQGSEA. Collaborating institutions collected whole blood in K2EDTA tubes following their own protocols. Collaborator samples were shipped for TCRbeta analysis as frozen whole blood, isolated PBMCs, or DNA extracted from either sample type. The immunoSEQ Assay, a bias-controlled multiplex PCR, was used to amplify TCRbeta CDR3 regions from genomic DNA. The authors' analysis ran thus. The number of nucleated cells in each sample was estimated by amplification of reference gene primers within the assay. To quantify the absolute abundance of each unique TCRbeta CDR3 rearrangement, sequence reads were collapsed and filtered. For each sample, productive Simpson clonality was calculated as the square root of Simpson's diversity index across productive rearrangements. Not all clones reach the TCRdb copy of this immuneACCESS table, which keeps in-frame sequences only. Checked studies attribute under half of the gap to unresolved V genes and leave the rest unexplained. The DNA gave D and trimming, while V, J and clone size come from that table. This sample holds tens of thousands of clones; more than 70% were observed only once. The top ten clonotypes cover 7% to 9% of the sample.

The chain employs TRBV29-1 and TRBJ2-7; the D segment cannot be called with confidence. The origin of this receptor is a man aged 45 to 65 with active COVID-19. Sequencing used peripheral blood. The sequenced DNA is TGCAGCGTTGAAAACGGTCACTACGAGCAGTACTTC. Translated, this gives CSVENGHYEQYF.